This TCR beta chain originates from a study of Ad26.COV2.S vaccination and SARS-CoV-2 variants. Study details: In the study, Ad26.COV2.S was injected intramuscularly once, or twice 56 days apart.

Germline V gene sequence: CDR1 MNHEY, CDR2 SVGEGT. This CDR3 is built from 18 residues. V gave up 6 bases and J gave up 0 bases, with 18 bases separating them. General study findings and limits: TCR breadth and depth analyses may have underestimated total T cell responses.

Indicated treatment: roughly 20 received Ad26.COV2.S at low or high dose, single or two shots; about 5 received placebo; per-sample allocation not given. The samples were gathered on day 63 after the first injection of vaccine or placebo. Measured with immunoSEQ multiplex PCR; TCRdb has only the in-frame clones, and not every one. The table has 350,000 to 450,000 clones, about nine tenths seen once. As concerns this clone: What it recognizes is unknown.

The chain uses TRBV6-2 or TRBV6-3 and TRBJ1-6; D uncertain. This clonotype originated in a person aged 18 to 65 who received the Ad26.COV2.S COVID-19 vaccine or a placebo. The sequences come from peripheral blood, collected in a trial of Ad26.COV2.S vaccine versus placebo. In DNA form, the CDR3 reads TGTGCCAGCAGCCCATACGCCCAAGGATTCTCCTATAATTCACCCCTCCACTTT. It encodes CASSPYAQGFSYNSPLHF.